This is a list of T cell receptor beta chains from one sample in a study of blood T cell repertoires in COVID-19. Method: immunoSEQ multiplex PCR; TCRdb's copy keeps in-frame clones and lacks some. The sample comprises about 180,000 clones, roughly 88% of which are singletons, and 9.5% to 13% rests with the top ten. The sequencing sample was made of peripheral blood. The source is a human donor with active or convalescent COVID-19. The donor label of this sample is uncertain. Both conserved end residues are part of each CDR3. D genes are given only for firm matches. Clone size is stated in some rows and not others, as once, few, many or a class when expanded.

clone size	V gene	D gene	J gene	CDR3 protein	CDR3 DNA
-	TRBV2	TRBD1	TRBJ2-7	CASSVEGASAYEQYF	TGTGCCAGCAGTGTAGAGGGGGCGAGTGCCTACGAGCAGTACTTC
few	TRBV5-1	TRBD2	TRBJ2-7	CASSFGTSGGSEQYF	TGCGCCAGCAGCTTCGGGACTAGCGGGGGTTCCGAGCAGTACTTC
-	TRBV7-9	-	TRBJ2-1	CASSPTREPFF	TGTGCCAGCAGTCCAACTCGGGAGCCGTTCTTC
-	TRBV5-4	TRBD1	TRBJ2-7	CASSWGQDYEQYF	TGTGCCAGCAGCTGGGGACAGGACTACGAGCAGTACTTC
-	TRBV5-1	TRBD1	TRBJ1-6	CASSPTGRDSPLHF	TGCGCCAGCAGCCCGACAGGGCGGGATTCACCCCTCCACTTT
-	TRBV3-1/TRBV3-2	-	TRBJ1-1	CASSPSRDESEAFF	TGTGCCAGCAGCCCTTCCAGGGATGAATCTGAAGCTTTCTTT
-	TRBV30	-	TRBJ2-7	CAWSPQLNEQYF	TGTGCCTGGTCGCCACAGCTAAACGAGCAGTACTTC
-	TRBV5-1	-	TRBJ1-3	CASSLLEGGNTIYF	TGCGCCAGCAGCTTGCTAGAGGGTGGAAACACCATATATTTT
-	TRBV9	-	TRBJ2-7	CASSRVAGEQYF	TGTGCCAGCAGCCGGGTCGCGGGGGAGCAGTACTTC
-	TRBV4-1	-	TRBJ1-5	CASTSRVRQADQPQHF	TGCGCCAGCACCTCTCGGGTACGACAGGCGGATCAGCCCCAGCATTTT
-	TRBV20-1	-	TRBJ1-2	CSASRGRDYGYTF	TGCAGTGCTAGTAGGGGCAGAGACTATGGCTACACCTTC
-	TRBV7-3	TRBD2	TRBJ2-1	CASSLKVTGLAVNLQFF	TGTGCCAGCAGCTTAAAGGTGACGGGACTAGCGGTGAACTTGCAGTTCTTC
-	TRBV5-1	-	TRBJ2-4	CASSLVSSSKNIQYF	TGCGCCAGCAGCTTGGTTAGTAGCTCCAAAAACATTCAGTACTTC
once	TRBV19	TRBD1	TRBJ1-3	CASQNRGSGGNTIYF	TGTGCCAGTCAAAACAGGGGCTCAGGAGGAAACACCATATATTTT
-	TRBV4-1	-	TRBJ2-2	CASSHEGGPPGELFF	TGCGCCAGCAGCCACGAGGGGGGGCCCCCCGGGGAGCTGTTTTTT
-	TRBV19	-	TRBJ2-5	CASSSRGYQETQYF	TGTGCCAGTAGTAGCCGGGGGTACCAAGAGACCCAGTACTTC
few	TRBV28	TRBD1	TRBJ1-6	CASHSRTGTGNSPLHF	TGTGCCAGCCACTCGCGTACCGGGACAGGGAATTCACCCCTCCACTTT
-	TRBV7-3	TRBD2	TRBJ2-2	CASSSGGAGSTGELFF	TGTGCCAGCAGCTCCGGGGGGGCCGGAAGCACCGGGGAGCTGTTTTTT
few	TRBV28	-	TRBJ1-2	CASSLLYGYTF	TGTGCCAGCAGCCTACTCTATGGCTACACCTTC
-	TRBV19	-	TRBJ2-7	CASSIKSAAIWPYEQYF	TGTGCCAGTAGTATAAAGTCGGCGGCCATATGGCCCTACGAGCAGTACTTC
-	TRBV6-2/TRBV6-3	TRBD2	TRBJ2-7	CASSPGGTNIAYEQYF	TGTGCCAGCAGCCCCGGGGGGACTAATATTGCATACGAGCAGTACTTC
-	TRBV3-1/TRBV3-2	-	TRBJ1-2	CASSQDLSGGYTF	TGTGCCAGCAGCCAAGATCTGTCAGGCGGCTACACCTTC